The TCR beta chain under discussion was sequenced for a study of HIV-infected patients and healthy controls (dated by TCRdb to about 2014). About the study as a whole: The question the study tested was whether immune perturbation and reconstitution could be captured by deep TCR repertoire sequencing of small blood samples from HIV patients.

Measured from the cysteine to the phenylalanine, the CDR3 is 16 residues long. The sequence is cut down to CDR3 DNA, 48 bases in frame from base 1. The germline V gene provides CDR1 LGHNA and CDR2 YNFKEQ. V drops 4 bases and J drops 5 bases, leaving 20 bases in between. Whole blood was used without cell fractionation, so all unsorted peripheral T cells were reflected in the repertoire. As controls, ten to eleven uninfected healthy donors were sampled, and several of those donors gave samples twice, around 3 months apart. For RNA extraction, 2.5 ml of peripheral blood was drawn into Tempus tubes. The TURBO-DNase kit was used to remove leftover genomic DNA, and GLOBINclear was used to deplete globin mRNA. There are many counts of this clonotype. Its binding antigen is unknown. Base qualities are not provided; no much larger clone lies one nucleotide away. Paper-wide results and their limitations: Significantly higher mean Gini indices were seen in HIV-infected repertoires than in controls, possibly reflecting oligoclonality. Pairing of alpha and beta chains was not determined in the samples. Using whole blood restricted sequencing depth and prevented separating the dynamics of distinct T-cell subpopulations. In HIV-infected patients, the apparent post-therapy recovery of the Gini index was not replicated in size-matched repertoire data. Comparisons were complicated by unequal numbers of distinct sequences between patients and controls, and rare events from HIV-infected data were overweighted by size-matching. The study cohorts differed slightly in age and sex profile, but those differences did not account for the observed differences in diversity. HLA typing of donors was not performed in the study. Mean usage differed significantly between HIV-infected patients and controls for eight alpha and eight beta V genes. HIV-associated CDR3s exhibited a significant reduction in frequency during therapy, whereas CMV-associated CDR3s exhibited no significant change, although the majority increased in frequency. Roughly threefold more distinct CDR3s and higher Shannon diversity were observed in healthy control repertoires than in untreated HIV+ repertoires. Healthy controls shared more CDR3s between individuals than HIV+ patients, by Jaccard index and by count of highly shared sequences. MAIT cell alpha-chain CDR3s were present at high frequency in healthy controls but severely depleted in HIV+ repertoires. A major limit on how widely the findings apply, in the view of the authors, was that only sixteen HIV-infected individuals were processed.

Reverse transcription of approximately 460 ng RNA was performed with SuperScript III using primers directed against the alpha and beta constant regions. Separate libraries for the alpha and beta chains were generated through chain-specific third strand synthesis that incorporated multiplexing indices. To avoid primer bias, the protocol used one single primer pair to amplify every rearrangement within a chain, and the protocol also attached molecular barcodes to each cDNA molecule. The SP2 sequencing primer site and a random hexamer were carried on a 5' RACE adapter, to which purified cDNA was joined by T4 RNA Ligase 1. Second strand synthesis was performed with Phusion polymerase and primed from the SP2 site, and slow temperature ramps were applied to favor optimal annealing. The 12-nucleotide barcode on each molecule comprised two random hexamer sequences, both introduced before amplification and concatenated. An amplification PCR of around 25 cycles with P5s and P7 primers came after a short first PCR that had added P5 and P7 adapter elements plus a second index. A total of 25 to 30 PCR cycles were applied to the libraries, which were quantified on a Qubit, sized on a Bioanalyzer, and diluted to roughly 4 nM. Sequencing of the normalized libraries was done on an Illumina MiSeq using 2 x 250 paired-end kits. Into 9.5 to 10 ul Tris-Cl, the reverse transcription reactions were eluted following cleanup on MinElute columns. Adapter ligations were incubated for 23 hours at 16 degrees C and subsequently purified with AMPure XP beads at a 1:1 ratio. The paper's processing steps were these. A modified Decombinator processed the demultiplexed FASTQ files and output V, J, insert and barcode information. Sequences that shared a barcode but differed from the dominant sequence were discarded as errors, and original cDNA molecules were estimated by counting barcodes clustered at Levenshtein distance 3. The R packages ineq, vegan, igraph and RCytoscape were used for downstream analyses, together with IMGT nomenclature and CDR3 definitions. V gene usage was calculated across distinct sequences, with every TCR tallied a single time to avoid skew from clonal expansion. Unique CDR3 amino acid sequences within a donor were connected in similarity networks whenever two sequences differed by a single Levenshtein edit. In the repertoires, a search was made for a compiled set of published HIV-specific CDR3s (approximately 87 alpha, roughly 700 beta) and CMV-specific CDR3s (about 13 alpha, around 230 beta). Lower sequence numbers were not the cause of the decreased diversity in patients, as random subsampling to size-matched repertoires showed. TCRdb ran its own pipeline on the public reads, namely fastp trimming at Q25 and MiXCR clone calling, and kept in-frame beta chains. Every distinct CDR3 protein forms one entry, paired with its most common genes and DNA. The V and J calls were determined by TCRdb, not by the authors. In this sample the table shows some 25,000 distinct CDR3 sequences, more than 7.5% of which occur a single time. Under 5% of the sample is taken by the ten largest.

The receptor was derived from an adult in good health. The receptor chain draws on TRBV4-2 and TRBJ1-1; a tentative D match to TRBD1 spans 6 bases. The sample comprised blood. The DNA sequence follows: TGTGCCAGCAGCCCCCTTTATGGGGGGGCTCGGACTGAAGCTTTCTTT. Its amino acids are CASSPLYGGARTEAFF.